This T cell receptor (beta chain) was captured by sequencing in a study of early T cells in non-severe SARS-CoV-2 infection. About the study: Sequencing of unsorted whole blood was done on bulk RNA, leaving chains unpaired.

In germline, CDR1 is MNHEY, CDR2 SMNVEV (reference sequence). This CDR3 is 14 amino acids long. Trimming removed 2 bases at V and 5 bases at J, with 13 bases between. As concerns this clonotype: Its antigen is still unknown.

As part of library construction, unique molecular identifiers were attached to individual cDNA molecules. MiXCR, run by TCRdb on the 5' RACE reads, gives a single entry per CDR3 protein. In the table there are some 76,000 distinct CDR3 sequences, about 14% of which are singletons. Findings and limits, study-wide: Anti-spike CD8 responses were favored in VDJdb matching, and private and CD4 specificities were missed.

The TCR originated in an adult who was a healthcare worker with PCR-confirmed SARS-CoV-2 infection or an uninfected control (not recorded which). This chain joins TRBV27 and TRBJ2-7, with D perhaps TRBD2 (5 bases). Sequencing was performed on whole blood. CDR3 sequence (DNA): TGTGCCAGCAGTTTAAGAGGGTCAAGACACGAGCAGTACTTC. Protein: CASSLRGSRHEQYF.